The sequence of this T cell receptor (beta chain) was determined in a study of shared clonotypes between healthy human individuals. This CDR3 comprises 15 residues. The V gene end was trimmed by 5 bases and the J gene end by 10 bases; junction bases not matched to a gene: 14. Germline V lookup: CDR1 SGHNT, CDR2 YENEEA. Study-wide results and caveats: In the sorted subsets, rarefaction showed sequencing was incomplete despite large depth.

For this clone: Its specificity is not known.

Every immunoSEQ plate was one replicate of a subset's evenly spread DNA. Sequenced by immunoSEQ multiplex PCR; TCRdb stores in-frame clones only, minus some. The sample holds about 2,500,000 clones; just over 90% are singletons and the top ten take around 0.14%. This TCR came from a young man in good health. Sequenced sample: naive CD4+ T cells sorted from blood. The subset denotes: CD45RA+ positively selected. The chain employs TRBV11-3 and TRBJ2-1, with TRBD2 matching over 7 bases. CDR3 loop: CASSPRTSSSNEQFF. As DNA, the CDR3 is TGTGCCAGCAGCCCTCGGACTAGTTCGTCGAACGAGCAGTTCTTC.